This T cell receptor (beta chain) came from a study of T cells in Graves' hyperthyroidism and ophthalmopathy. RNA transcripts provided the source from which TCR beta CDR3 regions were amplified. HTBI primers drove first-round RT-PCR of the TCR CDR3. TCRdb processed the multiplex PCR reads anew with MiXCR; each CDR3 protein has one entry. The sample lists some 370,000 distinct CDR3 sequences; about a sixth were seen once. V lost 3 bases and J 2 bases, leaving 10 bases between the germline ends. Per germline, CDR1 DFQATT and CDR2 SNEGSKA (reference sequence). The CDR3 consists of 13 residues. In this sample, this clonotype turned up many times. Thyroid ultrasound and orbital computed tomography, with clinical symptoms and serum thyroxine and TRAb, informed diagnoses. Out of roughly 9.1 ml of fresh peripheral blood came the PBMCs.

This clonotype was obtained from a woman between 25 and 40 years old with Graves' hyperthyroidism that later progressed to Graves' ophthalmopathy. Sequencing was performed on blood. The chain is built from TRBV20-1 and TRBJ1-2, with a weak D call TRBD1 (6 bases). The CDR3: CSARSGQNYGYTF. In DNA form, the CDR3 reads TGCAGTGCTAGGTCAGGACAGAACTATGGCTACACCTTC.